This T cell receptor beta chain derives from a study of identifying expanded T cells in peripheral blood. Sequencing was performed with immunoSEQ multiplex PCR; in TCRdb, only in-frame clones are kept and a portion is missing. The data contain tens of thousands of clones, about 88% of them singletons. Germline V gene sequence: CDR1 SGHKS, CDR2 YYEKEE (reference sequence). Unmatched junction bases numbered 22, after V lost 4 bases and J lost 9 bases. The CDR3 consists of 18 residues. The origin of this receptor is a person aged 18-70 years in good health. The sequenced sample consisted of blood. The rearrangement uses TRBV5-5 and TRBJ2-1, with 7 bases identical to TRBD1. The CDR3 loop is CASSRPHLTGPPPGEQFF. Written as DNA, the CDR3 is TGTGCCAGCAGCCGACCCCACCTGACAGGGCCCCCACCCGGTGAGCAGTTCTTC.